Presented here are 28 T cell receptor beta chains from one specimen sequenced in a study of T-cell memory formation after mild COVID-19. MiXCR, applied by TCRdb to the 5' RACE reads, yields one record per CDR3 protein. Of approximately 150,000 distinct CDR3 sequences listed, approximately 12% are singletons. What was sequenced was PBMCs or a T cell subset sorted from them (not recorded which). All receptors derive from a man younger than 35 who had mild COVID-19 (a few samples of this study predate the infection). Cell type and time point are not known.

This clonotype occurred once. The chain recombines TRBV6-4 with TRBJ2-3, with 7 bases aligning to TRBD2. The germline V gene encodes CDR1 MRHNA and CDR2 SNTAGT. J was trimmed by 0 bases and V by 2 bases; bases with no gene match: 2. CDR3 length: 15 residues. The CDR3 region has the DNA TGTGCCAGCAGTGACCGGGGGGTTAGCACAGATACGCAGTATTTT. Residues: CASSDRGVSTDTQYF.

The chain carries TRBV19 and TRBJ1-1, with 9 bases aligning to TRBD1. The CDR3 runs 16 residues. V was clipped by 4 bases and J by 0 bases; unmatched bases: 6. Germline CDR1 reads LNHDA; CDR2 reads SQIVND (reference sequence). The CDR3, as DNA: TGTGCCAGTAGTACCTTGGACAGGGGCCTGAACACTGAAGCTTTCTTT. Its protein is CASSTLDRGLNTEAFF.

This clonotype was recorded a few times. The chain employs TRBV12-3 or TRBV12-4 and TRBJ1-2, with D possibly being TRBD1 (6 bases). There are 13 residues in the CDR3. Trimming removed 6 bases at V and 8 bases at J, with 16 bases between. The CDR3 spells CASRTPGVGGYTF. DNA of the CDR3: TGTGCCAGCAGGACACCAGGGGTGGGCGGCTACACCTTC.

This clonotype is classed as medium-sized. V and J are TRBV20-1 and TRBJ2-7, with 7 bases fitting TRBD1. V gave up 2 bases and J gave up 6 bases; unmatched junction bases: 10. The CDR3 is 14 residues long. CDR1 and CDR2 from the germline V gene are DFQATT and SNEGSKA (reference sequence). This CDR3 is CSARPPNRGPEQYF. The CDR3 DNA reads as TGCAGTGCTAGACCCCCTAACAGGGGTCCCGAGCAGTACTTC.

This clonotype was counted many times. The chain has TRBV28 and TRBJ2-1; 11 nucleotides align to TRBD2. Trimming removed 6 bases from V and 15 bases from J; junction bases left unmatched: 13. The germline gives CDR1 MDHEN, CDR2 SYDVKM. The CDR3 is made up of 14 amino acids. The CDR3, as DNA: TGTGCCAGCAGCCCCCCTCAACTAGCGGGGGTGGTGTTCTTC. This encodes CASSPPQLAGVVFF.

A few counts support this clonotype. The DNA for the CDR3 is TGCAGTGCTGTCCAGGGGCCTAGAGAGACCCAGTACTTC. Protein: CSAVQGPRETQYF. The rearrangement uses TRBV20-1 and TRBJ2-5; TRBD1 is a possible D gene (6 bases). Trimming took off 5 bases at V and 4 bases at J, with 14 bases between the two ends. The CDR3 is made up of 13 amino acids. Per germline, CDR1 DFQATT and CDR2 SNEGSKA (reference sequence).

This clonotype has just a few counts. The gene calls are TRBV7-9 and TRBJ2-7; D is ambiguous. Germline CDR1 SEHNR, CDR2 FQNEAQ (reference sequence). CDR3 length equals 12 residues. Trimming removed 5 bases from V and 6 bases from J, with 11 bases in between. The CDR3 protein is CASSTVTGEQYV. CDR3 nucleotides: TGTGCCAGCAGCACTGTGACTGGCGAGCAGTACGTC.

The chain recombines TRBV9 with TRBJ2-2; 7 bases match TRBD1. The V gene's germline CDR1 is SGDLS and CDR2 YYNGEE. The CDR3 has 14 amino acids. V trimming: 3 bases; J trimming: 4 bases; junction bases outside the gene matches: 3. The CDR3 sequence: CASSADRATGELFF. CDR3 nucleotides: TGTGCCAGCAGCGCTGACAGGGCCACCGGGGAGCTGTTTTTT.

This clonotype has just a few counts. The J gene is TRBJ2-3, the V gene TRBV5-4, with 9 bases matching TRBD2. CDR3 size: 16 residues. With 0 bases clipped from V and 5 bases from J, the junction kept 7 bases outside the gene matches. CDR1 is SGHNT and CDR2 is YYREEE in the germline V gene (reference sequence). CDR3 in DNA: TGTGCCAGCAGCTTGGGGGCGGGAGCGGGAGGAGATACGCAGTATTTT. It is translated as CASSLGAGAGGDTQYF.

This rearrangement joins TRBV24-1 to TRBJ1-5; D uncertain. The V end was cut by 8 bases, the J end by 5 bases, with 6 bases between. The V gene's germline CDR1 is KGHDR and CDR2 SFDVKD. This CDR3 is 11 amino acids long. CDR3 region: CATNAYQPQHF. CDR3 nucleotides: TGTGCCACCAACGCCTATCAGCCCCAGCATTTT.

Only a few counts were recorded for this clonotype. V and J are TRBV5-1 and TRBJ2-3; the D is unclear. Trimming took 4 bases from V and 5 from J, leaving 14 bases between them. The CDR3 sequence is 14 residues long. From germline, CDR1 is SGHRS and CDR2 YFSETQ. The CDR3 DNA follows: TGCGCCAGCAGCCAATCCGCTGGGGTAGATACGCAGTATTTT. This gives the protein CASSQSAGVDTQYF.

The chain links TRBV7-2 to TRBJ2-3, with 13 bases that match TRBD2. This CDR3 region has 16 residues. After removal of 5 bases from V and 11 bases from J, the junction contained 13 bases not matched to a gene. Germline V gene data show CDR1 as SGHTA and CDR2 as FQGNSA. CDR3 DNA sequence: TGTGCCAGCAGCCCGATCGGACTAGCGGGGGCGAGGGAGCAGTATTTT. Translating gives CASSPIGLAGAREQYF. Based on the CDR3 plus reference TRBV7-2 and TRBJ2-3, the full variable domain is GAGVSQSPSNKVTEKGKDVELRCDPISGHTALYWYRQSLGQGLEFLIYFQGNSAPDKSGLPSDRFSAERTGGSVSTLTIQRTQQEDSAVYLCASSPIGLAGAREQYFGPGTRLTVL.

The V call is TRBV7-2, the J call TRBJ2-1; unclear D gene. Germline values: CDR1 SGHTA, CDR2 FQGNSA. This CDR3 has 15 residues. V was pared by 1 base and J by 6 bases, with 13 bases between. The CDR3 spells CASSLVVVPGNEQFF. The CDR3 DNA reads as TGTGCCAGCAGCTTAGTTGTCGTCCCCGGCAATGAGCAGTTCTTC.

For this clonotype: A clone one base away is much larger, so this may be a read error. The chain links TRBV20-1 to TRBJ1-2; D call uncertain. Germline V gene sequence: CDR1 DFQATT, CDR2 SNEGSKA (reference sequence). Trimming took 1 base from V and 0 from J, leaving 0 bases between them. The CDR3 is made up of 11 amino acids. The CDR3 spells CSARANYGYTF. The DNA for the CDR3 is TGCAGTGCTAGAGCTAACTATGGCTACACCTTC.

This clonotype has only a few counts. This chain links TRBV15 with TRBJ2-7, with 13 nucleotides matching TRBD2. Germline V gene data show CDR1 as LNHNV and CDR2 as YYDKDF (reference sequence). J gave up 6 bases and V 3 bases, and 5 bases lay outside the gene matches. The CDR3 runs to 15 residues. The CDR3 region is CATSRQTSGGAEQYF. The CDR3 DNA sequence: TGTGCCACCAGCAGGCAAACTAGCGGGGGGGCCGAGCAGTACTTC.

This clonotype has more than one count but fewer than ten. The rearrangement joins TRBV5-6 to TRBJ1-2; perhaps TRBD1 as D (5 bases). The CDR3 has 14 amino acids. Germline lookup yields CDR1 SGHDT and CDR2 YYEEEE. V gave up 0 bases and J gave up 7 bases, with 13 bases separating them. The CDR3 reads CASSLVPLGGGYTF. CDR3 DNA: TGTGCCAGCAGCTTGGTACCACTCGGGGGTGGCTACACCTTC.

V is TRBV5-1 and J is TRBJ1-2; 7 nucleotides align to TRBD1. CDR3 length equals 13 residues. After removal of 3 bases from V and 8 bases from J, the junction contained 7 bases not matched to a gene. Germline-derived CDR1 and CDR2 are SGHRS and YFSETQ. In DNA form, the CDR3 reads TGCGCCAGCAGCTCGACAGGGTATCGAGGCTACACCTTC. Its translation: CASSSTGYRGYTF. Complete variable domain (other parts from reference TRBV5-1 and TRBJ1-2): KAGVTQTPRYLIKTRGQQVTLSCSPISGHRSVSWYQQTPGQGLQFLFEYFSETQRNKGNFPGRFSGRQFSNSRSEMNVSTLELGDSALYLCASSSTGYRGYTFGSGTRLTVV.

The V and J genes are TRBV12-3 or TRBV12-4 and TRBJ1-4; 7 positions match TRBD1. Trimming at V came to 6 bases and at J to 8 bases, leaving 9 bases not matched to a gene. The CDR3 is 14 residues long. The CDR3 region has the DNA TGTGCCAGCAGCATAACAGGGGAGGGGGAAAAACTGTTTTTT. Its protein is CASSITGEGEKLFF.

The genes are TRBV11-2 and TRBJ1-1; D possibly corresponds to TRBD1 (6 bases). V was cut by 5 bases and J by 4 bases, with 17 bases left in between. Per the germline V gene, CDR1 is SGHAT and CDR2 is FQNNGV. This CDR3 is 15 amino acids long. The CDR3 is CASSPVGGAGTEAFF. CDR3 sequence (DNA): TGTGCCAGCAGCCCAGTTGGGGGCGCAGGCACTGAAGCTTTCTTT. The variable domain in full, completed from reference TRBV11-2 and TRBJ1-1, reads EAGVAQSPRYKIIEKRQSVAFWCNPISGHATLYWYQQILGQGPKLLIQFQNNGVVDDSQLPKDRFSAERLKGVDSTLKIQPAKLEDSAVYLCASSPVGGAGTEAFFGQGTRLTVV.

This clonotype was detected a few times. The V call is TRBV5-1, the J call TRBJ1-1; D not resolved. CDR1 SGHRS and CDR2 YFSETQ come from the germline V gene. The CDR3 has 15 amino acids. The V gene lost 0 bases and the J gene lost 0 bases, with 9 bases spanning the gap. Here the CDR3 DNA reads TGCGCCAGCAGCTTGGTAGGGAACTTGAACACTGAAGCTTTCTTT. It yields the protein CASSLVGNLNTEAFF.

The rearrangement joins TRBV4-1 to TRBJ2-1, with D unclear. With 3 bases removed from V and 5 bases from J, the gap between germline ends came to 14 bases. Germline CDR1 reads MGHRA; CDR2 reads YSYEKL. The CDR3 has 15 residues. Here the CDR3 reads CASSQAKDNNNEQFF. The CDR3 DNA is TGCGCCAGCAGCCAGGCCAAAGACAACAACAATGAGCAGTTCTTC.

The CDR3, as DNA: TGCAGTGCGTCCGACAGGGTTGACTTTTTCGAGCAGTACGTC. As protein: CSASDRVDFFEQYV. The chain employs TRBV20-1 and TRBJ2-7, with 7 bases aligning to TRBD1. Germline assignment: CDR1 DFQATT and CDR2 SNEGSKA (reference sequence). The V gene end was trimmed by 6 bases and the J gene end by 6 bases; junction bases not matched to a gene: 14. CDR3 length: 14 amino acids.

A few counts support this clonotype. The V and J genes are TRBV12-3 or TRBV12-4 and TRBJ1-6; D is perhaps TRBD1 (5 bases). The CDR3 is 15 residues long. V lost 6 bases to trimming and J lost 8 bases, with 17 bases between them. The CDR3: CASSRPSRGDSPLHF. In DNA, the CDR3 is TGTGCCAGCAGCCGCCCGAGCCGGGGGGATTCACCCCTCCACTTT.

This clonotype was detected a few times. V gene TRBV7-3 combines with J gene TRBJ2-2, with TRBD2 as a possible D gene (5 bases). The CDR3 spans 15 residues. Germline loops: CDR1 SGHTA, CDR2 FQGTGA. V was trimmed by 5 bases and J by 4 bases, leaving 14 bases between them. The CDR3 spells CASSPTTRVTGELFF. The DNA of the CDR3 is TGTGCCAGCAGCCCGACTACGCGCGTCACCGGGGAGCTGTTTTTT.

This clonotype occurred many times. CDR3 residues: CASSYSPRGADTGELFF. Written as DNA, the CDR3 is TGTGCCAGCAGTTACTCCCCCAGGGGTGCGGACACCGGGGAGCTGTTTTTT. The J gene is TRBJ2-2, the V gene TRBV6-5; possible D gene TRBD1, 6 bases. V lost 0 bases to trimming and J lost 3 bases, with 14 bases between them. Germline lookup yields CDR1 MNHEY and CDR2 SVGAGI. The CDR3 length is 17 residues.

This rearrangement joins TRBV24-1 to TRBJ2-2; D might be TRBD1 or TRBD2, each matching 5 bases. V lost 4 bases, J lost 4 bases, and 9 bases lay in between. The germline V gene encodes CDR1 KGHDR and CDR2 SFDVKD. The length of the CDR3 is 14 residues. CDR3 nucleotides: TGTGCCACCAGTGACAAGGGGAGCACCGGGGAGCTGTTTTTT. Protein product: CATSDKGSTGELFF.

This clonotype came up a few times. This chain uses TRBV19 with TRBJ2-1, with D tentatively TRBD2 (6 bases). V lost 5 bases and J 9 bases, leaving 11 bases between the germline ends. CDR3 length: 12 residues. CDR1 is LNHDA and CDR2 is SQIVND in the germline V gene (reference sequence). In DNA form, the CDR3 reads TGTGCCAGTAGTGCCGGAGGGAGTGAGCAGTTCTTC. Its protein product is CASSAGGSEQFF.

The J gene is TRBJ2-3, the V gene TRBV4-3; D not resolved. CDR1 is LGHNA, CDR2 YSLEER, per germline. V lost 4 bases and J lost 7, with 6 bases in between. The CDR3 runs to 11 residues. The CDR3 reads CASSLGYTQYF. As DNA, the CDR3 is TGCGCCAGCAGCCTAGGTTATACGCAGTATTTT.